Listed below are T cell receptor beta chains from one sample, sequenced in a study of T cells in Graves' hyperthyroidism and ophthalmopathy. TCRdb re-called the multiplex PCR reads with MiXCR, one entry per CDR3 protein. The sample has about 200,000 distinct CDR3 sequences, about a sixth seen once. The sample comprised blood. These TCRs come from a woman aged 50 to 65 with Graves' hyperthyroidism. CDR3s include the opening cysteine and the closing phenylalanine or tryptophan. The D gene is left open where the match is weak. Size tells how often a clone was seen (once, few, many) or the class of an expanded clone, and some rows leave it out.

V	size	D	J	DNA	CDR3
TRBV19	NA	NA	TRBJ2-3	TGTGCCAGTAGTACCGAAAGACAGTCTACGCAGTATTTT	CASSTERQSTQYF
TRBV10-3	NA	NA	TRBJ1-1	TGTGCCATCAGTGAGTCGACTAGCTTGTTCGAAGCTTTCTTT	CAISESTSLFEAFF
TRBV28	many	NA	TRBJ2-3	TGTGCCAGCACCCTCCCACTCCGCACAGATACGCAGTATTTT	CASTLPLRTDTQYF
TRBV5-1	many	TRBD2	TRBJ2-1	TGCGCCAGCAGCTTGGGCCGGACTAGCGCCTACAATGAGCAGTTCTTC	CASSLGRTSAYNEQFF
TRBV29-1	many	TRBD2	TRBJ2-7	TGCAGCGTTACTAGCGGTGCTTACGAGCAGTACTTC	CSVTSGAYEQYF
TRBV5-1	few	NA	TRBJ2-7	TGCGCCAGCAGCTATGACGCGCCAAACTCCTACGAGCAGTACTTC	CASSYDAPNSYEQYF
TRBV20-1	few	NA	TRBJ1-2	TGCAGTGCCCCGGGACACTCGGTAGGGGTTGACTATGGCTACACCTTC	CSAPGHSVGVDYGYTF
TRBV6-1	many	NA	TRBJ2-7	TGTGCCAGCAGGATAGGGACACCCAGCTCCTACGAGCAGTACTTC	CASRIGTPSSYEQYF
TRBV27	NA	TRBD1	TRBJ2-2	TGTGCCAGCAGTTTTTTTGGACAGGCGATAACGAACACCGGGGAGCTGTTTTTT	CASSFFGQAITNTGELFF
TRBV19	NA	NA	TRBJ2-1	TGTGCCACAGGGACTCGAAATGAGCAGTTCTTC	CATGTRNEQFF
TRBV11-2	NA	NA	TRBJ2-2	TGTGCCAGCAGCATCCCGGGACATCGCACCGGGGAGCTGTTTTTT	CASSIPGHRTGELFF
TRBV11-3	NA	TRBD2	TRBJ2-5	TGTGCCAGCAGCCCGGGACTAGCGGGAGGCGGGACCCAGTACTTC	CASSPGLAGGGTQYF
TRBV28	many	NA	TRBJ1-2	TGTGCCAGCAGTTTAACACTTGGGGACGATGGCTACACCTTC	CASSLTLGDDGYTF
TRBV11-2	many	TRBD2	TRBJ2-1	TGTGCCAGCAGCTTGTGGAGCGGGAGGGACGAGCAGTTCTTC	CASSLWSGRDEQFF
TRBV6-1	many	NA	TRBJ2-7	TGTGCCACCTTGGGGTACGAGCAGTACTTC	CATLGYEQYF
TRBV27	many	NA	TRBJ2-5	TGTGCCAGCAGTTTCGTAGCGTTGGGGACCCAGTACTTC	CASSFVALGTQYF
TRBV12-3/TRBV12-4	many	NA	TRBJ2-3	TGTGCCAGCAGGCTACGCGGACAAACAGATACGCAGTATTTT	CASRLRGQTDTQYF
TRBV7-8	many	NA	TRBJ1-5	TGTGCCAGCAGCTTAAACAGCAATCAGCCCCAGCATTTT	CASSLNSNQPQHF
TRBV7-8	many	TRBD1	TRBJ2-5	TGTGCCAGCATCCGATCCCCAGGGGGCGCGGTAGAGACCCAGTACTTC	CASIRSPGGAVETQYF
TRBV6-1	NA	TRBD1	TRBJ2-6	TGTGCCAGCAGTGAATTCGGACAGGGGTTTTATTCTGGGGCCAACGTCCTGACTTTC	CASSEFGQGFYSGANVLTF
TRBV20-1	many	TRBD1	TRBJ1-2	TGCAGTGCCAAGCTAGGGGGCGTCTATGGCTACACCTTC	CSAKLGGVYGYTF
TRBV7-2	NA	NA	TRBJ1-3	TGTGCCAGCAGCTTAGCGCGAGGGGGTACTGGAAACACCATATATTTT	CASSLARGGTGNTIYF
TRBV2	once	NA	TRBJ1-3	TGTGCCAGCAGACAGACCCAGGGCTCTGGAAACACCATATATTTT	CASRQTQGSGNTIYF
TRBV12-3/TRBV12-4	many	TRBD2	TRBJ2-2	TGTGCCAGCAGTATCGGCAGCGGGAGGATAGGGGAGCTGTTTTTT	CASSIGSGRIGELFF
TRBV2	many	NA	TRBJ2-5	TGTGCCAGCAGCGAGGGTTCCCGAGAGACCCAGTACTTC	CASSEGSRETQYF
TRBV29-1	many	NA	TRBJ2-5	TGCAGCGTTGAAGATCTCGGGACTTTGGGTCCAGAGACCCAGTACTTC	CSVEDLGTLGPETQYF
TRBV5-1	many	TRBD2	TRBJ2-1	TGCGCCAGCAGCTTGGCCTTTACTAGCGGGAACTATGAGCAGTTCTTC	CASSLAFTSGNYEQFF
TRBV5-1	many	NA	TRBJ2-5	TGCGCCAGCAGCTTGGTGGGGGCTAGGAACGAAGAGACCCAGTACTTC	CASSLVGARNEETQYF
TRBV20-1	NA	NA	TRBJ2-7	TGCAGTGCTAGGAAGGAGTTTCACTACGAGCAGTACTTC	CSARKEFHYEQYF
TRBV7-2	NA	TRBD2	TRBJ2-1	TGTGCCAGCACCCGCCAGGCTAGCGGGAGTAATGAGCAGTTCTTC	CASTRQASGSNEQFF
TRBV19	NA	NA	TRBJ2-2	TGTGCCAGTAGTCCCGGGGAGTCAGTCACCGGGGAGCTGTTTTTT	CASSPGESVTGELFF
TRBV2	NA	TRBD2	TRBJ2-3	TGTGCCAGCAGTTTACTAGCGGACCAAAGCACAGATACGCAGTATTTT	CASSLLADQSTDTQYF
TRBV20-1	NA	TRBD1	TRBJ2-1	TGCAGTGCCCCAGGGGGCAGGGTCGTCAATGAGCAGTTCTTC	CSAPGGRVVNEQFF
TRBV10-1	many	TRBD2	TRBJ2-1	TGCGCCAGCAGTGGACCGGGACTAGCGGATGAGCAGTTCTTC	CASSGPGLADEQFF
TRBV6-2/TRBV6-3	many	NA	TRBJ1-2	TGTGCCAGCAGTTTGTCGGGGCCGAACTATGGCTACACCTTC	CASSLSGPNYGYTF
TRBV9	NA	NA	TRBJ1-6	TGTGCCAGCAGCGGGGGTTGGGGCAAAACGAGCTCCTATAATTCACCCCTCCACTTT	CASSGGWGKTSSYNSPLHF
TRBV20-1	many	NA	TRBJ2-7	TGCAGTGCTAGAGGGGCAAACAACTACGAGCAGTACTTC	CSARGANNYEQYF
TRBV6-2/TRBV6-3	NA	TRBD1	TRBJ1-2	TGTGCCAGCAGCACACAGGGGGCAAGTCGCTATGGCTACACCTTC	CASSTQGASRYGYTF
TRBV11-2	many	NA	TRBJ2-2	TGTGCCAGCAGCCTAGCCCCGCAGGAACGGAACACCGGGGAGCTGTTTTTT	CASSLAPQERNTGELFF